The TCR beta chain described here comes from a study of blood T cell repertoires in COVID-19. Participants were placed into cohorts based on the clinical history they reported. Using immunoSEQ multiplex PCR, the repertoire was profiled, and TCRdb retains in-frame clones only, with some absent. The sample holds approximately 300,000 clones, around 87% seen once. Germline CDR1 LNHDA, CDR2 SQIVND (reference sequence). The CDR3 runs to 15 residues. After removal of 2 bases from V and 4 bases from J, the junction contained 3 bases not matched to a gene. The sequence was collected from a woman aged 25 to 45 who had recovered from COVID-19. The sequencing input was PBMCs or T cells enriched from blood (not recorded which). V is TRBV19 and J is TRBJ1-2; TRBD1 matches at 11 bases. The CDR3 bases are TGTGCCAGTAGTATAAGGACAGGGGGCTCCTATGGCTACACCTTC. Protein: CASSIRTGGSYGYTF.